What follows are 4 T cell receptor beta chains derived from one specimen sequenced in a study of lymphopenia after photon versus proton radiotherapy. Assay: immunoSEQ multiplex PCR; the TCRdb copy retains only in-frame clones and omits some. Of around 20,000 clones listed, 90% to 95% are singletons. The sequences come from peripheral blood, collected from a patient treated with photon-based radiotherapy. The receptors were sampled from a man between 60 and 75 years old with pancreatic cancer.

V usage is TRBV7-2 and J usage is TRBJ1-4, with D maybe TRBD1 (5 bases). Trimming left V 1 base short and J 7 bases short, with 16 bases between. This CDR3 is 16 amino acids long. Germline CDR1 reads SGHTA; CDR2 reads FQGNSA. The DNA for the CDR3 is TGTGCCAGCAGCTTAGTCATGGCAGGGAGTGGTGAAAAACTGTTTTTT. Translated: CASSLVMAGSGEKLFF.

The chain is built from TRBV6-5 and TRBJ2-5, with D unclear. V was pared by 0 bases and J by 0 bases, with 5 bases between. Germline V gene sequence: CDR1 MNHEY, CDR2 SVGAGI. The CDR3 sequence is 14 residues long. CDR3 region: CASSYSGDQETQYF. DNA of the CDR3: TGTGCCAGCAGTTACTCTGGGGACCAAGAGACCCAGTACTTC.

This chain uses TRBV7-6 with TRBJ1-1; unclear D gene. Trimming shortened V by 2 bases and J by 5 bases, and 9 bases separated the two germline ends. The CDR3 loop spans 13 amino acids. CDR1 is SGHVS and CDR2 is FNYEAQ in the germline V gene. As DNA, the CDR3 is TGTGCCAGCAGCTTACTGGAAGGAACTGAAGCTTTCTTT. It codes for CASSLLEGTEAFF.

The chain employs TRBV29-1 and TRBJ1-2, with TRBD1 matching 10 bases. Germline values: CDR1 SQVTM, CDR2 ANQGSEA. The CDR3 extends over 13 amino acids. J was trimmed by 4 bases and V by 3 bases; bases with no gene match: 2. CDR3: CSVEDRGSYGYTF. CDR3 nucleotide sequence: TGCAGCGTTGAGGACAGGGGGTCCTATGGCTACACCTTC.